This T cell receptor (beta chain) was identified during a study of cytomegalovirus exposure and HLA in healthy donors. To note about this clone: The antigen is not known.

The PCR used 60 Vbeta and 13 Jbeta primers. Only in-frame clones appear in the TCRdb table, and some are missing; sequencing was by immunoSEQ multiplex PCR. Of 110,000 or so clones in the sample, about 86% were seen once. The junction had 4 bases not matched to a gene; V was cut back by 4 bases and J by 1 base. Germline V CDR1 and CDR2: SGHRS, YFSETQ. This CDR3 region has 17 residues. Study conclusions and caveats: The study reported that TCR beta sequences accurately predicted HLA-A and HLA-B alleles in most subjects.

The material sequenced was PBMCs. V is TRBV5-1 and J is TRBJ2-6, with TRBD2 identical over 11 bases. This TCR was sampled from a woman aged 40 to 50 in good health and CMV-seronegative. CDR3 loop: CASSISGGASGANVLTF. CDR3 nucleotides: TGCGCCAGCAGCATTAGCGGGGGGGCATCTGGGGCCAACGTCCTGACTTTC. Based on the CDR3 plus reference TRBV5-1 and TRBJ2-6, the full variable domain is KAGVTQTPRYLIKTRGQQVTLSCSPISGHRSVSWYQQTPGQGLQFLFEYFSETQRNKGNFPGRFSGRQFSNSRSEMNVSTLELGDSALYLCASSISGGASGANVLTFGAGSRLTVL.